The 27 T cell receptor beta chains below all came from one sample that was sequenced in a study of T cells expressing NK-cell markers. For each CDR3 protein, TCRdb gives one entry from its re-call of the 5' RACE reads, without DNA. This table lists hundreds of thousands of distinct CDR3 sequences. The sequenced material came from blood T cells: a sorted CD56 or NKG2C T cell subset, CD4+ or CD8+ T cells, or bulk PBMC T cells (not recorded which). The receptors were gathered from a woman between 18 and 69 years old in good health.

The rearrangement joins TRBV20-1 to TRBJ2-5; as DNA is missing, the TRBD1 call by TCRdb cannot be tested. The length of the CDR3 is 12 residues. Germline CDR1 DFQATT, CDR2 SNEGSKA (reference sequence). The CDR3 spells CSAGTPEETQYF.

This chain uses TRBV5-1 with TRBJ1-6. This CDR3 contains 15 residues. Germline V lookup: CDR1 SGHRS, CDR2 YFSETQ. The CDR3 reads CASSATSSYNSPLHF.

This CDR3 reads CASSLVVEGPLYGYTF. The V gene is TRBV5-1, the J gene TRBJ1-2. From germline, CDR1 is SGHRS and CDR2 YFSETQ. CDR3 length: 16 residues. Combining the CDR3 with reference TRBV5-1 and TRBJ1-2 gives the whole variable domain KAGVTQTPRYLIKTRGQQVTLSCSPISGHRSVSWYQQTPGQGLQFLFEYFSETQRNKGNFPGRFSGRQFSNSRSEMNVSTLELGDSALYLCASSLVVEGPLYGYTFGSGTRLTVV.

The CDR3 sequence is CSVTTSGGDTQYF. V is TRBV29-1 and J is TRBJ2-3; TCRdb reports TRBD2, a call that lacks DNA to check it against. The germline V gene has CDR1 SQVTM and CDR2 ANQGSEA. CDR3 length: 13 residues.

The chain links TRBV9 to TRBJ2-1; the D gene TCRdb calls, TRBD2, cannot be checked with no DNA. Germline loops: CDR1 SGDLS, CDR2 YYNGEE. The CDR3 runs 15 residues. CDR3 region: CASSVAGVISNEQFF. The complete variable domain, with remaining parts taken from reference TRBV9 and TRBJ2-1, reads DSGVTQTPKHLITATGQRVTLRCSPRSGDLSVYWYQQSLDQGLQFLIQYYNGEERAKGNILERFSAQQFPDLHSELNLSSLELGDSALYFCASSVAGVISNEQFFGPGTRLTVL.

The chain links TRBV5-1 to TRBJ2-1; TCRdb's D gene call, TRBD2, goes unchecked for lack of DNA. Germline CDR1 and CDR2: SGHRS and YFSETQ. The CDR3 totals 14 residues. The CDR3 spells CASSFGLAGVEQFF.

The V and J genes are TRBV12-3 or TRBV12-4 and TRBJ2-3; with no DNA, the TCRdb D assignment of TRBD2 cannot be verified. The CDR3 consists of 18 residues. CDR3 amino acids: CASSFTWTSGGYTDTQYF.

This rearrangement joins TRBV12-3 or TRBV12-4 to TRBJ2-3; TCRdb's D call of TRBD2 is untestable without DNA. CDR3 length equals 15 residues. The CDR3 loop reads CASSLVAGGRDTQYF.

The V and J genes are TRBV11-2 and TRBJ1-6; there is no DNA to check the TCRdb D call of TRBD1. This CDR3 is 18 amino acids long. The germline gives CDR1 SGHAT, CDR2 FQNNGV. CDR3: CASSFTGGQSSYNSPLHF.

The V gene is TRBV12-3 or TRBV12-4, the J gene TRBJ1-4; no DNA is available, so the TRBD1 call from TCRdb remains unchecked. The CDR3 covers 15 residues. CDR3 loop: CASSLRDRAYEKLFF.

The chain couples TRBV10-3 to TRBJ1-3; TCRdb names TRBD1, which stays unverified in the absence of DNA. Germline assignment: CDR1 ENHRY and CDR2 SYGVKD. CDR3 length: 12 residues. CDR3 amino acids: CATGTAGNTIYF.

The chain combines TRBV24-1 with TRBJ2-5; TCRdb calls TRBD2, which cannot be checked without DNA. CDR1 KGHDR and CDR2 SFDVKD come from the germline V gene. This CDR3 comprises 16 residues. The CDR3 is CATSDRGASGKETQYF.

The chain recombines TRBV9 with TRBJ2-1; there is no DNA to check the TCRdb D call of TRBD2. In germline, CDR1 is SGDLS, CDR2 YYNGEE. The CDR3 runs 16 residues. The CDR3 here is CASSVVADVSYNEQFF. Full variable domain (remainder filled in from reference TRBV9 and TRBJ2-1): DSGVTQTPKHLITATGQRVTLRCSPRSGDLSVYWYQQSLDQGLQFLIQYYNGEERAKGNILERFSAQQFPDLHSELNLSSLELGDSALYFCASSVVADVSYNEQFFGPGTRLTVL.

CDR3: CASSFTGAREKLFF. The chain recombines TRBV7-9 with TRBJ1-4; absent DNA, TCRdb's TRBD1 call cannot be checked. This CDR3 is 14 amino acids long. Germline V lookup: CDR1 SEHNR, CDR2 FQNEAQ (reference sequence).

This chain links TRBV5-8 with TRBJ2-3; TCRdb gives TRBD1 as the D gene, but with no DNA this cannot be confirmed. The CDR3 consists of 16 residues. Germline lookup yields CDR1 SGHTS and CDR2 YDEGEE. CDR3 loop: CASSLVGTMRGGTQYF.

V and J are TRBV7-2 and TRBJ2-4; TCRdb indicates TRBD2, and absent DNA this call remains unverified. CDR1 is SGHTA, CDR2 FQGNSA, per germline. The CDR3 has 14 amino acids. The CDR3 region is CASSPAWREGIQYF.

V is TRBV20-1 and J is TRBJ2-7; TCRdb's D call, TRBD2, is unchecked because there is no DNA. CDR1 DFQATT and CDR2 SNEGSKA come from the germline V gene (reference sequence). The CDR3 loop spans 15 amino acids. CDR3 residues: CSARDSRGLDYEQYF.

This CDR3 reads CASSLASPGQGTRRPGELFF. The gene calls are TRBV5-1 and TRBJ2-2; with no DNA, the TCRdb D assignment of TRBD1 cannot be verified. The CDR3 loop spans 20 amino acids. The germline CDR1 and CDR2 sequences are SGHRS and YFSETQ.

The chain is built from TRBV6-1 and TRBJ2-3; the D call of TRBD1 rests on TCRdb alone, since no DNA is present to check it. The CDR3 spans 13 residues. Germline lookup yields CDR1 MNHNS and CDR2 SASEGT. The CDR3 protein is CASRRDRADTQYF.

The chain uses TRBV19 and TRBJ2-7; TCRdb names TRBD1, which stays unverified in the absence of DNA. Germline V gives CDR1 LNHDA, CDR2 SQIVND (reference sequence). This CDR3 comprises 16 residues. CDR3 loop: CASSDPRTGLPYEQYF. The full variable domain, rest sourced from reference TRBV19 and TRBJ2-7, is DGGITQSPKYLFRKEGQNVTLSCEQNLNHDAMYWYRQDPGQGLRLIYYSQIVNDFQKGDIAEGYSVSREKKESFPLTVTSAQKNPTAFYLCASSDPRTGLPYEQYFGPGTRLTVT.

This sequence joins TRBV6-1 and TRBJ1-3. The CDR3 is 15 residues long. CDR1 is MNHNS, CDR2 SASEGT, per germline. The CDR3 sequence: CASRRGDLSGNTIYF.

CDR3 sequence reads: CSALMGQGGGQPQHF. V is TRBV20-1 and J is TRBJ1-5; TCRdb selects TRBD1, and the lack of DNA leaves this call unchecked. The CDR3 runs 15 residues. Germline V gives CDR1 DFQATT, CDR2 SNEGSKA (reference sequence).

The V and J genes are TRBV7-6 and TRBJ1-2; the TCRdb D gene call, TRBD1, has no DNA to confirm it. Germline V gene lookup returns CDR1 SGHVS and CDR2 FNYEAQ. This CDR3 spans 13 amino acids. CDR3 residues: CASSAGQGYGYTF.

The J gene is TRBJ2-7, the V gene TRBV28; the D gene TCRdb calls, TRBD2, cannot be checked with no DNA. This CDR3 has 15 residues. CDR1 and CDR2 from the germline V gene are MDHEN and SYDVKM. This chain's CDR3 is CASSLQTSGGYEQYF.

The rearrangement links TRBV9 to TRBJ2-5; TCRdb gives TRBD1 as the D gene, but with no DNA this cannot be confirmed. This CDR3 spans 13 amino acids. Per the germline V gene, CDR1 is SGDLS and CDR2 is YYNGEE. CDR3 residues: CASSGGQKETQYF.

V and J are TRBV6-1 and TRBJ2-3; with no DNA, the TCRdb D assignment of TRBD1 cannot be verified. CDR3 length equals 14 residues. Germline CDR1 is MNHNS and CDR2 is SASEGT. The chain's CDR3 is CASRAGDFTDTQYF.

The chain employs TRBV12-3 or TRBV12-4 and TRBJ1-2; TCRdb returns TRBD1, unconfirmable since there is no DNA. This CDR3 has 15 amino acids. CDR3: CASSLGQGARYGYTF.